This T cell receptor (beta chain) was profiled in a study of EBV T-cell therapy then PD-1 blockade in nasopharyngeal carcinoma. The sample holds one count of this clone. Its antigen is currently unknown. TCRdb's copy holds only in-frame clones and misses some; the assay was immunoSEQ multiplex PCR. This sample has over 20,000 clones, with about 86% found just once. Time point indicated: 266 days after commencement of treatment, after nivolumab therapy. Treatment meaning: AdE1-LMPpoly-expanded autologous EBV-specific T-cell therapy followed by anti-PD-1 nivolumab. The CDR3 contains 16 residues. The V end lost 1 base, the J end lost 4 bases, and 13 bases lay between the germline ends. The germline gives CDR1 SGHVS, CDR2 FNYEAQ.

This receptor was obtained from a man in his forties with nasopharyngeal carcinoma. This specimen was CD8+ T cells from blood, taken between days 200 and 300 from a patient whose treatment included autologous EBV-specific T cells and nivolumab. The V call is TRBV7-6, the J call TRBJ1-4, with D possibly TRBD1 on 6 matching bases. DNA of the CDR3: TGTGCCAGCAGCTTAGAGCCGACAGGAGTTAATGAAAAACTGTTTTTT. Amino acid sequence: CASSLEPTGVNEKLFF.